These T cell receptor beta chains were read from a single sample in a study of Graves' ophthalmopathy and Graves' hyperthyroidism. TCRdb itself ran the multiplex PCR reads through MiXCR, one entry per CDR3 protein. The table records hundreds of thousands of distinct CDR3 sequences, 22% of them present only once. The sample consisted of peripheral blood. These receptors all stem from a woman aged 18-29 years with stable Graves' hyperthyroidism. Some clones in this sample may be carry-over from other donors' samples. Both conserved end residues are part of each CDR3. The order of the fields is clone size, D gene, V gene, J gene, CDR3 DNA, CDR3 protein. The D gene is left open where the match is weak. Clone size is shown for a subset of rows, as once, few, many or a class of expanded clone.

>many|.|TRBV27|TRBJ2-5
TGTGCCAGCAGTTTCGCAGGGTCGTATGGGGAGACCCAGTACTTC
CASSFAGSYGETQYF
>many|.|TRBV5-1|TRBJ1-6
TGCGCCAGCAGCTTGTACACAGACTATAATTCACCCCTCCACTTT
CASSLYTDYNSPLHF
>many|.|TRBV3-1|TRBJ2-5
TGTGCCAGCAGCCAAGATCCCGCGAGTCAGTACTTC
CASSQDPASQYF
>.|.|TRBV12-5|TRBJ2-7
TGTGCTAGTGGTTTCCGGCCGTACGAGCAGTACTTC
CASGFRPYEQYF
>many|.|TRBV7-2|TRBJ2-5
TGTGCCAGCAGCCCCGGGCGGGACGAGACCCAGTACTTC
CASSPGRDETQYF
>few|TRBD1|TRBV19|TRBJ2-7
TGTGCCAGTAGTCCGGGGACAGGGTTGGCATACGAGCAGTACTTC
CASSPGTGLAYEQYF
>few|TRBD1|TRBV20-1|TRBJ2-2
TGCAGAGGGTGGGACAGGGGATCCACCGGGGAGCTGTTTTTT
CRGWDRGSTGELFF
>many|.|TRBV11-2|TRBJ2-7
TGTGCCAGCAGCTTAACTGTACAGGAATCCTACGAGCAGTACTTC
CASSLTVQESYEQYF
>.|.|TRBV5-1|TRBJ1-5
TGCGCCAGCAGCTTGGCCGGCACAGGGACGCAGCCCCAGCATTTT
CASSLAGTGTQPQHF
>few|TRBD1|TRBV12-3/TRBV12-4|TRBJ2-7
TGTGCCAGCAGCAAACGACAGGGGGAATTGGGGGAGCAGTACTTC
CASSKRQGELGEQYF
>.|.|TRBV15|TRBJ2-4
TGTGCCACCAGCAGAAAACAGGGACGGAGGGACATTCAGTACTTC
CATSRKQGRRDIQYF
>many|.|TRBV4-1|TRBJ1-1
TGCGCCAGCAGCCACCTAGGACAGCCTGAAGCTTTCTTT
CASSHLGQPEAFF
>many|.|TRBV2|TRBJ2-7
TGTGCCAGCAGTGACTGGGGCTACGAGCAGTACTTC
CASSDWGYEQYF
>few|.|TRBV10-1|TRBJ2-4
TGCGCCAGCAGTGAAGGGGGGGGGGCGGTCTTGTACTTC
CASSEGGGAVLYF
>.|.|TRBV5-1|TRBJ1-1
TGCGCCAGCAGCTTGTCTTTGGTGTCTGAAGCTTTCTTT
CASSLSLVSEAFF
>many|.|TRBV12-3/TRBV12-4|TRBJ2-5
TGTGCCAGCAGTGAGACAGGCGCTCAAGAGACCCAGTACTTC
CASSETGAQETQYF
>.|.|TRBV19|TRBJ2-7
TGTGCCAGTAGTATCGGTTCGGGACCCGGACCCTACGAGCAGTACTTC
CASSIGSGPGPYEQYF
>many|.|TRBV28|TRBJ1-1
TGTGCCAGCAGTTTTGGGGTTACTGAAGCTTTCTTT
CASSFGVTEAFF
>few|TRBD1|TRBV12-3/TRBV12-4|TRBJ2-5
TGTGCCAGCAGGCCGACAGGGAGAGAGACCCAGTACTTC
CASRPTGRETQYF
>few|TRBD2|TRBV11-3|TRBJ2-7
TGTGCCAGCAGCTTAGGAGCGCGAGTGGGAGGGGCCCAGTACTTC
CASSLGARVGGAQYF
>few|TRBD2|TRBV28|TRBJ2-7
TGTGCCAGCATTTGGGGGACTAGCGACTACGAGCAGTACTTC
CASIWGTSDYEQYF
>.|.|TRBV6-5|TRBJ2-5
TGTGCCAGCAGTTACTCGAACACTGGGCTCCCGATACCCCAAGAGACCCAGTACTTC
CASSYSNTGLPIPQETQYF
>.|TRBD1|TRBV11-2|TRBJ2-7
TGTGCCAGCGGTCGACAGGGCGACTACGAGCAGTACTTC
CASGRQGDYEQYF
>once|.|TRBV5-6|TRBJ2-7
TGTGCCAGCAGCTTGGTCAGCACCTCCTACGGGCAGTACTTC
CASSLVSTSYGQYF
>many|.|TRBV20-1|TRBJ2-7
TGCAGTGCTCGCCGGGACCCCTACGAGCAGTACTTC
CSARRDPYEQYF
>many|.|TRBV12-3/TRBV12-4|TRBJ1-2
TGTGCCAGCAGTTTAACGGACAGCTCTATTGGCTACACCTTC
CASSLTDSSIGYTF
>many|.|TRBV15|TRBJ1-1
TGTGCCACCAGCAGAGAATTGAACACTGAAGCTTTCTTT
CATSRELNTEAFF
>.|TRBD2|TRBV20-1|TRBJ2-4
TGCAGTGCTAGGACTAGCGGGGGGGCCGCGGACATTCAGTACTTC
CSARTSGGAADIQYF
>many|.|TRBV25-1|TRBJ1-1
TGTGCCAGCAGTGACACTGGGACAACTGAAGCTTTCTTT
CASSDTGTTEAFF
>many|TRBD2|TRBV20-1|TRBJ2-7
TGCAGTGCTGACGGGGGTGGGGCTAGCGGGACTGCCTCCTACGAGCAGTACTTC
CSADGGGASGTASYEQYF
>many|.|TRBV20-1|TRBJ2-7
TGCAGTGCTAGAGCCTGGGACTTCTCCTACGAGCAGTACTTC
CSARAWDFSYEQYF
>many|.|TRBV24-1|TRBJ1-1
TGTGCCACCAGTGATTTGTTACCAGAGAACACTGAAGCTTTCTTT
CATSDLLPENTEAFF
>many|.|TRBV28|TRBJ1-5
TGTGCCAGCAGTTCCTCCGGGCCCCAGCATTTT
CASSSSGPQHF
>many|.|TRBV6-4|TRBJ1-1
TGTGCCAGCAGTCTTTATTCGGGACGCAAGGCGAACACTGAAGCTTTCTTT
CASSLYSGRKANTEAFF
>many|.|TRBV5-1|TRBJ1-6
TGCGCCAGCAGCCTAGACCGTTATAATTCACCCCTCCACTTT
CASSLDRYNSPLHF
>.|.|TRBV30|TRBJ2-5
TGTGCCTGGAGTATCACAGGGTTGGAGACCCAGTACTTC
CAWSITGLETQYF
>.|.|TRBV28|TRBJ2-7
TGTGCCAGCAGCTCAGGGGAGCTGGACATGGTATGGGCGTACGAGCAGTACTTC
CASSSGELDMVWAYEQYF
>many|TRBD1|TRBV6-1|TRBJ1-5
TGTGCCAGCAGTGAGTGGGACAGGGCTCAGCCCCAGCATTTT
CASSEWDRAQPQHF